The 21 T cell receptor beta chains presented below share a single source sample, sequenced in a study of identifying expanded T cells in peripheral blood. Sequenced by immunoSEQ multiplex PCR; TCRdb stores in-frame clones only, minus some. The profile shows about 100,000 clones, 88% of them singletons. The specimen was blood. The receptors here all came from a person aged 18 to 75 in good health.

This clone came up many times. This rearrangement joins TRBV5-1 to TRBJ1-1; D gene uncertain. With 3 bases removed from V and 1 base from J, the gap between germline ends came to 7 bases. CDR1 is SGHRS, CDR2 YFSETQ, per germline. This CDR3 contains 13 residues. This chain's CDR3 is CASSYSANTEAFF. CDR3 DNA: TGCGCCAGCAGCTACTCAGCGAACACTGAAGCTTTCTTT.

The chain has TRBV6-5 and TRBJ1-1, with D hard to call. The CDR3 runs to 14 residues. Deletions cut 0 bases from V and 1 base from J, with 6 bases between. Germline assignment: CDR1 MNHEY and CDR2 SVGAGI. In DNA, the CDR3 is TGTGCCAGCAGTTACTCGAGAGGGAACACTGAAGCTTTCTTT. As protein: CASSYSRGNTEAFF.

V usage is TRBV5-1 and J usage is TRBJ2-7; 9 nucleotides agree with TRBD1. Germline assignment: CDR1 SGHRS and CDR2 YFSETQ. V lost 4 bases to trimming and J lost 2 bases; unmatched junction nucleotides: 7. The CDR3 spans 15 residues. This CDR3 is CASSLWDRAPYEQYF. CDR3 DNA: TGCGCCAGCAGCCTGTGGGACAGGGCGCCCTACGAGCAGTACTTC.

The chain couples TRBV6-5 to TRBJ1-2; possibly TRBD1 for D (6 bases). V was pared by 2 bases and J by 7 bases, with 11 bases between. Germline CDR1 is MNHEY and CDR2 is SVGAGI. CDR3 length equals 13 residues. CDR3 nucleotides: TGTGCCAGCAGTTACCAACCGGACAGTGGCTACACCTTC. As protein: CASSYQPDSGYTF.

J is TRBJ2-3 and V is TRBV7-3, with 14 bases aligning to TRBD2. The CDR3 consists of 16 residues. Germline CDR1 SGHTA, CDR2 FQGTGA. V shed 3 bases, J shed 4 bases, and the junction held 3 bases outside the gene matches. The CDR3 sequence: CASSLGLAGASDTQYF. The CDR3 bases are TGTGCCAGCAGCTTGGGACTAGCGGGGGCTTCAGATACGCAGTATTTT.

The table lists this clone with a count of one. The chain employs TRBV19 and TRBJ1-1; no clear D gene. CDR1 LNHDA and CDR2 SQIVND come from the germline V gene (reference sequence). Trimming left V 3 bases short and J 1 base short, with 6 bases between. This CDR3 region has 13 residues. This CDR3 reads CASSMKGNTEAFF. The CDR3 region has the DNA TGTGCCAGTAGTATGAAGGGGAACACTGAAGCTTTCTTT.

V is TRBV2 and J is TRBJ1-2; no reliable D call. This CDR3 has 12 residues. Trimming removed 9 bases at V and 2 bases at J, with 10 bases between. CDR1 is SNHLY, CDR2 FYNNEI, per germline. The CDR3 DNA reads as TGTGCCAGGGAGAAACCAAACTATGGCTACACCTTC. It yields the protein CAREKPNYGYTF. Full variable domain (outside the CDR3, taken from reference TRBV2 and TRBJ1-2): EPEVTQTPSHQVTQMGQEVILRCVPISNHLYFYWYRQILGQKVEFLVSFYNNEISEKSEIFDDQFSVERPDGSNFTLKIRSTKLEDSAMYFCAREKPNYGYTFGSGTRLTVV.

The genes are TRBV4-2 and TRBJ2-1; D gene unclear. The V gene's germline CDR1 is LGHNA and CDR2 YNFKEQ. The CDR3 runs to 14 residues. Between the trimmed V and J ends, which lost 3 bases and 4 bases, there was a span of 10 bases. The CDR3 DNA reads TGTGCCAGCAGCCAGGCCGGCAGGTACAATGAGCAGTTCTTC. It yields the protein CASSQAGRYNEQFF.

This chain links TRBV9 with TRBJ2-1; the match to TRBD2 covers 10 bases. The germline gives CDR1 SGDLS, CDR2 YYNGEE. The CDR3 length is 15 residues. After removal of 2 bases from V and 7 bases from J, the junction contained 6 bases not matched to a gene. CDR3 sequence reads: CASSVSGRGENEQFF. The CDR3 DNA reads as TGTGCCAGCAGCGTCAGCGGGAGGGGGGAAAATGAGCAGTTCTTC.

The V and J genes are TRBV5-1 and TRBJ2-5; 7 bases map to TRBD2. V shed 0 bases and J 2 bases; nucleotides not matched to a gene: 7. Germline lookup yields CDR1 SGHRS and CDR2 YFSETQ. The CDR3 spans 16 residues. The CDR3 nucleotides read TGCGCCAGCAGCTTGGGACCAGCGGGAAAGCAAGAGACCCAGTACTTC. It yields the protein CASSLGPAGKQETQYF.

The chain links TRBV5-1 to TRBJ1-2; TRBD1 might be the D (5 bases). Trimming took off 4 bases at V and 5 bases at J, with 15 bases between the two ends. CDR3 length: 14 amino acids. Germline assignment: CDR1 SGHRS and CDR2 YFSETQ. The DNA for the CDR3 is TGCGCCAGCAGCAAACCCGGGACGTTGTATGGCTACACCTTC. Protein product: CASSKPGTLYGYTF.

V and J are TRBV23-1 and TRBJ2-7; D is unresolved. TRBV23-1 belongs to the ORF category, with a function that is uncertain. V shed 1 base and J shed 3 bases, with 4 bases lying between them. This CDR3 spans 12 amino acids. Here the CDR3 DNA reads TGCGCCAGCAGTCAATGTTTCTACGAGCAGTACTTC. Translating it yields CASSQCFYEQYF.

This clone was counted between two and nine times. The chain is built from TRBV15 and TRBJ2-2; D is unclear. With 6 bases removed from V and 1 base from J, the gap between germline ends came to 6 bases. Per the germline V gene, CDR1 is LNHNV and CDR2 is YYDKDF (reference sequence). This CDR3 region has 13 residues. In DNA, the CDR3 is TGTGCCACCAGAGGCCAGAACACCGGGGAGCTGTTTTTT. This codes for CATRGQNTGELFF.

The chain links TRBV5-1 to TRBJ1-1, with a weak D call TRBD1 (5 bases). The CDR3 runs to 15 residues. V dropped 4 bases and J dropped 4 bases, with 17 bases sitting between them. The germline gives CDR1 SGHRS, CDR2 YFSETQ. CDR3 sequence reads: CASSLHLGGFTEAFF. For the CDR3, the DNA is TGCGCCAGCAGCCTTCACCTCGGGGGTTTCACTGAAGCTTTCTTT.

The rearrangement uses TRBV5-1 and TRBJ1-1; 12 nucleotides line up with TRBD1. In germline, CDR1 is SGHRS, CDR2 YFSETQ. The CDR3 runs to 19 residues. Trimming cost V 6 bases and J 3 bases; bases outside gene matches: 18. DNA for the CDR3: TGCGCCAGCAATCCTGGGGACCGGGACAGGGGGCGTTACGACACTGAAGCTTTCTTT. It translates to CASNPGDRDRGRYDTEAFF.

As for this clone: At one end, the junction sequence differs from germline, possibly due to a read error. The chain employs TRBV27 and TRBJ1-1, with a possible D match to TRBD1 (5 bases). CDR3 length equals 14 residues. Germline CDR1 and CDR2: MNHEY and SMNVEV (reference sequence). CDR3 DNA sequence: TGTGCCAGCAGTTTCTCAGGGTTGAATACTGAAGCTTTCTTT. Translation gives CASSFSGLNTEAFF.

This clone was detected once. The chain has TRBV5-6 and TRBJ1-3; D gene ambiguous. The CDR3 is 17 amino acids. V lost 4 bases and J 2 bases, leaving 19 bases between the germline ends. In germline, CDR1 is SGHDT, CDR2 YYEEEE. The CDR3 bases are TGTGCCAGCAGCGCGACTTCCCTGGGCATCGCTGGAAACACCATATATTTT. This encodes CASSATSLGIAGNTIYF.

The chain recombines TRBV4-1 with TRBJ1-2, with 7 bases lining up with TRBD1. The CDR3 sequence is 16 residues long. Trimming at V came to 4 bases and at J to 0 bases, leaving 8 bases not matched to a gene. Germline V gives CDR1 MGHRA, CDR2 YSYEKL. The CDR3 nucleotides read TGCGCCAGCAGCCTCAACTCCGGGACAGCTAACTATGGCTACACCTTC. As protein: CASSLNSGTANYGYTF.

The CDR3 bases are TGTGCCAGCAGTTGGACAGGGGGTACGGATGGCTACACCTTC. This translates into CASSWTGGTDGYTF. V gene TRBV6-6 combines with J gene TRBJ1-2, with 10 bases fitting TRBD1. The V gene end was trimmed by 4 bases and the J gene end by 6 bases; junction bases not matched to a gene: 5. The CDR3 contains 14 residues. Germline CDR1 is MNHNY and CDR2 is SVGAGI (reference sequence).

CDR3 loop: CASSLAGPRGADTQYF. The CDR3 bases are TGTGCCAGCAGCTTGGCGGGACCGCGGGGTGCAGATACGCAGTATTTT. The V and J genes are TRBV5-4 and TRBJ2-3, with a possible D match to TRBD2 (6 bases). Trimming pared 0 bases from V and 4 bases from J, leaving 15 bases between. Germline V lookup: CDR1 SGHNT, CDR2 YYREEE (reference sequence). CDR3 length: 16 amino acids. Drawing the rest from reference TRBV5-4 and TRBJ2-3, the complete variable domain is ETGVTQSPTHLIKTRGQQVTLRCSSQSGHNTVSWYQQALGQGPQFIFQYYREEENGRGNFPPRFSGLQFPNYSSELNVNALELDDSALYLCASSLAGPRGADTQYFGPGTRLTVL.

Written as DNA, the CDR3 is TGTGCCAGCAGCTTGGATATAGGGCGAGGCTATGGCTACACCTTC. It codes for CASSLDIGRGYGYTF. V and J are TRBV5-5 and TRBJ1-2; D not resolved. The length of the CDR3 is 15 residues. The V gene lost 0 bases and the J gene lost 4 bases, with 13 bases spanning the gap. CDR1 and CDR2 (germline): SGHKS, YYEKEE (reference sequence).